This record concerns one T cell receptor (beta chain) sequence. Noted time point: newly diagnosed GD, antithyroid drugs for less than 3 months. PBMC-derived RNA was used for the TCR library. This record belongs to a study of regulatory T cells in long-lasting Graves disease. HTBI primers from iRepertoire and Arm-PCR of CDR3 regions yielded the TCR beta libraries. Using its own MiXCR run on the multiplex PCR reads, TCRdb lists one record per CDR3 protein. The top ten clones hold about 23% of a sample with 350,000 to 500,000 distinct CDR3 sequences, about 15% of them seen once. The trim removed 7 bases at V and 1 base at J, leaving 4 bases unmatched. This CDR3 is built from 14 residues. CDR1 and CDR2 (germline): MNHNS, SASEGT. These data are also associated with another study on T cells in Graves' hyperthyroidism and ophthalmopathy.

The rearrangement uses TRBV6-1 and TRBJ1-1; 9 bases map to TRBD1. The specimen was peripheral blood mononuclear cells (PBMCs), collected at new diagnosis, from a patient treated with antithyroid drugs. This sequence was found in a woman younger than 35 with Graves disease. CDR3 sequence reads: CASTMDRGNTEAFF. CDR3 DNA: TGTGCCAGCACCATGGACAGGGGGAACACTGAAGCTTTCTTT.